The sequence of this TCR beta chain was determined in a study of identifying expanded T cells in peripheral blood. The CDR3 is made up of 12 amino acids. Germline assignment: CDR1 GTSNPN and CDR2 SVGIG (reference sequence). V was shortened by 3 bases and J by 6 bases, with 6 bases between the two germline ends. No infections or other immune events were documented during collection. TCRdb's copy holds only in-frame clones and misses some; the assay was immunoSEQ multiplex PCR. The data show fewer than 85,000 clones, about 88% seen once. This clone was detected only a few times. What it binds is unknown. Study-level points and caveats: Variance in clone template counts between approximately two-week samples significantly increased with total template count across all healthy donors. Technical replicates showed about 1.1 changed clones; roughly two weeks roughly 18; four weeks 19.

Sequencing input: blood. This clonotype originated in a person between 18 and 75 years old in good health. The gene calls are TRBV30 and TRBJ1-6; D gene uncertain. The CDR3 is CAWSASNSPLHF. CDR3 nucleotide sequence: TGTGCCTGGAGCGCCTCTAATTCACCCCTCCACTTT.